Listed here are 21 T cell receptor beta chains from one sample, sequenced in a study of OX40 agonist ivuxolimab in advanced cancers. Method: immunoSEQ multiplex PCR; TCRdb's copy keeps in-frame clones and lacks some. This sample has more than 55,000 clones, with 80% to 90% found just once. Sequencing used CD4+ or CD8+ T cells sorted from blood, obtained in a trial of the OX40 agonist ivuxolimab. The source of these receptors is an adult with an advanced solid tumor such as melanoma, head and neck, liver or kidney cancer.

The gene calls are TRBV5-1 and TRBJ2-1; D possibly corresponds to TRBD1 (6 bases). Germline V lookup: CDR1 SGHRS, CDR2 YFSETQ. This CDR3 is 21 amino acids long. V lost 0 bases, J lost 2 bases, and 27 bases lay in between. CDR3 protein: CASSLGTVGLLRVRTYNEQFF. CDR3 coding DNA: TGCGCCAGCAGCTTGGGGACAGTGGGTTTGCTTCGGGTCCGCACCTACAATGAGCAGTTCTTC.

This chain joins TRBV6-5 and TRBJ2-5; 9 nucleotides align to TRBD1. The germline V gene encodes CDR1 MNHEY and CDR2 SVGAGI. The CDR3 spans 16 residues. The trim removed 4 bases at V and 7 bases at J, leaving 13 bases unmatched. CDR3 sequence (DNA): TGTGCCAGCAGTTCCCCAGCCGGGACAGGGTTATGGACCCAGTACTTC. Amino acid sequence: CASSSPAGTGLWTQYF.

This sequence joins TRBV6-1 and TRBJ2-5; D is unresolved. CDR1 and CDR2 from the germline V gene are MNHNS and SASEGT. V lost 3 bases to trimming and J lost 0 bases, with 2 bases between them. The CDR3 sequence is 12 residues long. The CDR3 bases are TGTGCCAGCAGTGACTACCAAGAGACCCAGTACTTC. Translation gives CASSDYQETQYF.

This clone was detected only a few times. The gene calls are TRBV6-1 and TRBJ2-7; D not resolved. The V gene's germline CDR1 is MNHNS and CDR2 SASEGT. This CDR3 has 13 amino acids. V lost 6 bases to trimming and J lost 12 bases, with 21 bases between them. The CDR3 reads CASSSPPWASSYF. Here the CDR3 DNA reads TGTGCCAGCAGCTCACCTCCCTGGGCCTCATCGTACTTC.

V is TRBV19 and J is TRBJ2-3, with D unresolved. The CDR3 covers 11 residues. V gave up 8 bases and J gave up 6 bases, with 9 bases separating them. Germline V CDR1 and CDR2: LNHDA, SQIVND (reference sequence). The CDR3 sequence is CASVLGDTQYF. CDR3 bases: TGTGCCAGTGTTCTAGGGGATACGCAGTATTTT. The complete variable domain, with remaining parts taken from reference TRBV19 and TRBJ2-3, reads DGGITQSPKYLFRKEGQNVTLSCEQNLNHDAMYWYRQDPGQGLRLIYYSQIVNDFQKGDIAEGYSVSREKKESFPLTVTSAQKNPTAFYLCASVLGDTQYFGPGTRLTVL.

CDR3 sequence: CASSSAYYEQYF. The DNA for the CDR3 is TGTGCCAGCAGTTCGGCCTACTACGAGCAGTACTTC. The rearrangement uses TRBV28 and TRBJ2-7; D unresolved. This CDR3 comprises 12 residues. V lost 4 bases, J lost 3 bases, and 7 bases lay in between. From germline, CDR1 is MDHEN and CDR2 SYDVKM.

J is TRBJ2-2 and V is TRBV28; D is perhaps TRBD2 (6 bases). Trimming took 6 bases from V and 2 from J, leaving 10 bases between them. This CDR3 has 14 amino acids. Germline assignment: CDR1 MDHEN and CDR2 SYDVKM. Written as DNA, the CDR3 is TGTGCCAGCAGGGTGGGGGGTAACACCGGGGAGCTGTTTTTT. Amino acid sequence: CASRVGGNTGELFF.

The V gene is TRBV2, the J gene TRBJ2-1; possibly TRBD2 for D (5 bases). Germline V CDR1 and CDR2: SNHLY, FYNNEI. The CDR3 contains 17 residues. V lost 1 base, J lost 0 bases, and 13 bases lay in between. For the CDR3, the DNA is TGTGCCAGCAGTGAAGAAACGACTACCAGCTCCTACAATGAGCAGTTCTTC. Translation gives CASSEETTTSSYNEQFF.

This chain connects TRBV4-2 to TRBJ2-3, with 10 bases matching TRBD2. The trim removed 4 bases at V and 5 bases at J, leaving 3 bases unmatched. The CDR3 is 14 residues long. CDR1 and CDR2 (germline): LGHNA, YNFKEQ. Here the CDR3 DNA reads TGTGCCAGCAGCCCCCAGCGGGGGGGAGATACGCAGTATTTT. As protein: CASSPQRGGDTQYF.

This chain connects TRBV15 to TRBJ2-3, with 9 bases identical to TRBD2. Germline CDR1 reads LNHNV; CDR2 reads YYDKDF (reference sequence). The CDR3 has 16 amino acids. V lost 1 base and J lost 4; bases outside the gene matches: 6. The CDR3 region is CATSRVSGGLADTQYF. DNA of the CDR3: TGTGCCACCAGCAGAGTAAGCGGGGGGTTGGCAGATACGCAGTATTTT.

This chain connects TRBV4-1 to TRBJ1-4, with a weak D call TRBD1 (5 bases). V lost 4 bases and J 10 bases, leaving 22 bases between the germline ends. In germline, CDR1 is MGHRA, CDR2 YSYEKL. There are 16 residues in the CDR3. The chain's CDR3 is CASSLLSGKGRGKLFF. CDR3 in DNA: TGCGCCAGCAGCCTCCTAAGTGGGAAGGGACGCGGAAAACTGTTTTTT.

This clone was observed once. The chain joins TRBV10-1 to TRBJ2-1; D not certain. From germline, CDR1 is WNHNN and CDR2 SYGVQD (reference sequence). The ends were cut back, 6 bases at V and 7 bases at J, with 16 bases in the middle. The CDR3 is 14 residues long. The CDR3 nucleotides are TGCGCCAGCAGAGGTAGACCTCTAGGGAATGAGCAGTTCTTC. This encodes CASRGRPLGNEQFF.

The rearrangement links TRBV7-2 to TRBJ2-3, with 11 positions matching TRBD2. CDR3 length equals 16 residues. Germline V gene data show CDR1 as SGHTA and CDR2 as FQGNSA. The J segment lost 5 bases and the V segment lost 3 bases, leaving 7 bases of the junction unmatched. In nucleotides, the CDR3 is TGTGCCAGCAGCTTCAAACTAGCGGGAGAATTAGATACGCAGTATTTT. Translated: CASSFKLAGELDTQYF.

This chain links TRBV19 with TRBJ2-7; TRBD2 agrees at 7 bases. CDR1 and CDR2 from the germline V gene are LNHDA and SQIVND (reference sequence). There are 17 residues in the CDR3. V lost 6 bases and J lost 3; bases outside the gene matches: 17. CDR3 sequence reads: CASRDIFGLADDYEQYF. In DNA form, the CDR3 reads TGTGCCAGTAGAGATATCTTCGGCCTAGCGGACGACTACGAGCAGTACTTC.

The J gene is TRBJ1-6, the V gene TRBV6-1, with D perhaps TRBD1 (6 bases). CDR3 size: 14 residues. Looked up from germline, CDR1 is MNHNS and CDR2 is SASEGT. V was cut by 3 bases and J by 13 bases, with 16 bases left in between. Here the CDR3 DNA reads TGTGCCAGCAGTGAGTGGCAGGGGAGTAGTCCCCTCCACTTT. Translated: CASSEWQGSSPLHF.

The chain is built from TRBV5-1 and TRBJ1-1, with no clear D. The V end was cut by 0 bases, the J end by 4 bases, with 4 bases between. The CDR3 loop spans 12 amino acids. Germline V gene lookup returns CDR1 SGHRS and CDR2 YFSETQ. CDR3 residues: CASSLVGTEAFF. In DNA form, the CDR3 reads TGCGCCAGCAGCTTGGTGGGCACTGAAGCTTTCTTT.

The rearrangement links TRBV18 to TRBJ2-3; TRBD1 aligns across 7 bases. V lost 6 bases and J lost 2; bases outside the gene matches: 5. Germline CDR1 KGHSH, CDR2 LQKENI. The CDR3 covers 14 residues. The CDR3 nucleotides read TGTGCCAGCTCTCCGGGACAGACCACAGATACGCAGTATTTT. This gives the protein CASSPGQTTDTQYF.

To note about this clone: This sample also contains other DNA sequences that code for the same CDR3. V gene TRBV6-6 combines with J gene TRBJ1-2, with 10 bases identical to TRBD1. This CDR3 comprises 15 residues. Per germline, CDR1 MNHNY and CDR2 SVGAGI (reference sequence). Trimming took 6 bases from V and 8 from J; bases not matched to a gene: 12. The CDR3 reads CASSLRTGGVRGYTF. The CDR3, as DNA: TGTGCCAGCAGCCTCCGGACAGGGGGGGTTCGGGGCTACACCTTC.

The chain employs TRBV9 and TRBJ2-2, with 13 bases that match TRBD2. Trimming cost V 1 base and J 7 bases; bases outside gene matches: 1. Germline V gives CDR1 SGDLS, CDR2 YYNGEE. The CDR3 is made up of 15 amino acids. As DNA, the CDR3 is TGTGCCAGCAGCGTAACTAGCGGGGGGGGCGGGGAGCTGTTTTTT. Translation: CASSVTSGGGGELFF.

The chain couples TRBV9 to TRBJ2-1, with 9 nucleotides matching TRBD2. The CDR3 runs 15 residues. Germline V gene sequence: CDR1 SGDLS, CDR2 YYNGEE. The J segment lost 3 bases and the V segment lost 6 bases, leaving 7 bases of the junction unmatched. The CDR3 sequence is CASTSGGRGYNEQFF. CDR3 coding DNA: TGTGCCAGCACCTCGGGCGGGAGGGGCTACAATGAGCAGTTCTTC.

The rearrangement uses TRBV13 and TRBJ1-2, with 9 positions matching TRBD1. The V gene's germline CDR1 is PRHDT and CDR2 FYEKMQ (reference sequence). CDR3 length equals 13 residues. Trimming removed 5 bases from V and 8 bases from J; junction bases left unmatched: 6. The CDR3 here is CASSLTGGGGYTF. DNA of the CDR3: TGTGCCAGCAGCCTTACAGGGGGCGGCGGCTACACCTTC.